A selection of T cell receptor beta chains follows, all from one sample in a study of shared clonotypes between healthy human individuals. The protocol was immunoSEQ multiplex PCR, while the TCRdb copy is restricted to in-frame clones and leaves out a portion. The table records millions of clones, 95% of them present only once. The material sequenced was naive CD4+ T cells sorted from blood. These receptor sequences come from a young man in good health. CDR3s include the opening cysteine and the closing phenylalanine or tryptophan. D genes are given only for firm matches. Expanded clones are given a class, and other clones once, few, many or no size at all.

clone size: -; D gene: -; J gene: TRBJ1-2; V gene: TRBV29-1; CDR3 DNA: TGCAGCGTTGAAAGTGCACTCGGCTATGGCTACACCTTC; CDR3 protein: CSVESALGYGYTF
clone size: -; D gene: TRBD1; J gene: TRBJ2-3; V gene: TRBV6-5; CDR3 DNA: TGTGCCAGCAGCCGGACAGGGACAGATACGCAGTATTTT; CDR3 protein: CASSRTGTDTQYF
clone size: -; D gene: -; J gene: TRBJ2-2; V gene: TRBV4-3; CDR3 DNA: TGCGCCAGCAGCCCGGGACTTAACACCGGGGAGCTGTTTTTT; CDR3 protein: CASSPGLNTGELFF
clone size: -; D gene: -; J gene: TRBJ1-6; V gene: TRBV6-1; CDR3 DNA: TGTGCCAGCAACCCCGGGACCTATAATTCACCCCTCCACTTT; CDR3 protein: CASNPGTYNSPLHF
clone size: -; D gene: -; J gene: TRBJ1-6; V gene: TRBV15; CDR3 DNA: TGTGCCACCAGCAGAGGCCACGATACAGGCCCGTATTCACCCCTCCACTTT; CDR3 protein: CATSRGHDTGPYSPLHF
clone size: -; D gene: -; J gene: TRBJ1-4; V gene: TRBV6-6; CDR3 DNA: TGTGCCAGCAGTTACCACGGTGAAAAACTGTTTTTT; CDR3 protein: CASSYHGEKLFF
clone size: -; D gene: -; J gene: TRBJ1-2; V gene: TRBV11-3; CDR3 DNA: TGTGCCAGCAGCTTGCAGGGTTATGGCTACACCTTC; CDR3 protein: CASSLQGYGYTF
clone size: -; D gene: TRBD2; J gene: TRBJ2-7; V gene: TRBV2; CDR3 DNA: TGTGCCAGCAGTGGTGAACTAGCGGGAGCGGGCGAGCAGTACTTC; CDR3 protein: CASSGELAGAGEQYF
clone size: few; D gene: -; J gene: TRBJ1-1; V gene: TRBV30; CDR3 DNA: TGTGCCTGGAACGGGGGCGAGGACACTGAAGCTTTCTTT; CDR3 protein: CAWNGGEDTEAFF
clone size: once; D gene: TRBD2; J gene: TRBJ2-3; V gene: TRBV2; CDR3 DNA: TGTGCCAGCAGTGAGACTAGCGGGGGGGCTTATACGCAGTATTTT; CDR3 protein: CASSETSGGAYTQYF
clone size: -; D gene: -; J gene: TRBJ2-7; V gene: TRBV7-9; CDR3 DNA: TGTGCCAGCAGCTTAGCGGGCGGGAACGAGCAGTACTTC; CDR3 protein: CASSLAGGNEQYF
clone size: -; D gene: -; J gene: TRBJ2-7; V gene: TRBV27; CDR3 DNA: TGTGCCACCAGGGTAACCCAAGACAGCACCTACGAGCAGTACTTC; CDR3 protein: CATRVTQDSTYEQYF
clone size: -; D gene: -; J gene: TRBJ2-1; V gene: TRBV2; CDR3 DNA: TGTGCCAGCAGAGAGATGGGGTATGAGCAGTTCTTC; CDR3 protein: CASREMGYEQFF
clone size: -; D gene: TRBD1; J gene: TRBJ2-4; V gene: TRBV29-1; CDR3 DNA: TGCAGCGTTGCCGACAGGGTAGACAAAAACATTCAGTACTTC; CDR3 protein: CSVADRVDKNIQYF
clone size: -; D gene: TRBD1; J gene: TRBJ1-5; V gene: TRBV5-8; CDR3 DNA: TGTGCCAGCAGCTTCAGGGGGGGGAGTCAGCCCCAGCATTTT; CDR3 protein: CASSFRGGSQPQHF
clone size: -; D gene: -; J gene: TRBJ1-2; V gene: TRBV6-1; CDR3 DNA: TGTGCCAGCAGTGAGGCAGCTGTTCTCTATGGCTACACCTTC; CDR3 protein: CASSEAAVLYGYTF